This T cell receptor beta chain came from a study of T-cell memory formation after mild COVID-19. Study overall: Clusters of TCRs were largely donor specific. Study-wide results and limits: Cross-reactive memory apparently joined, as some responding clones appeared in pre-infection memory. The study found contracting CD4+ clones mainly in CM and EM and contracting CD8+ clones in EMRA.

Losses at the gene ends were 0 bases for V and 4 bases for J; bases not matched to a gene: 4. CDR1 is SGHRS and CDR2 is YFSETQ in the germline V gene. The CDR3 has 15 amino acids. TCRdb reprocessed the 5' RACE reads with MiXCR, giving one entry per CDR3 protein. The sample has 140,000 to 150,000 distinct CDR3 sequences; 6% to 7% are singletons. This clonotype came up a few times. Its specificity is unknown. V and J are TRBV5-1 and TRBJ1-3; 7 bases agree with TRBD1. The TCR sequence derives from an adult woman who had mild COVID-19 (a few samples of this study predate the infection). Cell type and time point are not known. The sequenced sample consisted of PBMCs or a T cell subset sorted from them (not recorded which). The DNA for the CDR3 is TGCGCCAGCAGCTTGGAAGGGGGCACCGGAAACACCATATATTTT. It codes for CASSLEGGTGNTIYF.